These 8 T cell receptor beta chains were all obtained from the same sample, sequenced in a study of monozygotic twins with inflammatory bowel disease. TCRdb re-called the 5' RACE reads; one entry per CDR3 protein, DNA not given. This sample contains 330,000 or so distinct CDR3 sequences. Specimen: blood. These receptors came from a human donor with ulcerative colitis or Crohn's disease, or a healthy co-twin of an affected twin (not recorded which).

V gene TRBV4-1 combines with J gene TRBJ2-2. Germline CDR1 MGHRA, CDR2 YSYEKL. The CDR3 spans 15 residues. The CDR3 protein is CASSQDPTVTGELFF.

V and J are TRBV20-1 and TRBJ2-1; TCRdb lists TRBD2, though no DNA is available to test this call. Germline CDR1 is DFQATT and CDR2 is SNEGSKA (reference sequence). The CDR3 is made up of 15 amino acids. The chain's CDR3 is CSARGTGTSVDEQFF.

This chain uses TRBV4-3 with TRBJ2-7; lacking DNA, the TRBD1 call made by TCRdb goes unchecked. In germline, CDR1 is LGHNA, CDR2 YSLEER. There are 16 residues in the CDR3. The CDR3 is CASSQDLQGYYYEQYF.

The chain uses TRBV5-4 and TRBJ2-1; TCRdb's assignment of TRBD2 cannot be checked, as there is no DNA. The CDR3 runs 13 residues. CDR1 SGHNT and CDR2 YYREEE come from the germline V gene (reference sequence). The CDR3 loop reads CASSLIESGRAFF.

The rearrangement uses TRBV20-1 and TRBJ2-5; the TRBD1 assignment by TCRdb is unverifiable without DNA. Germline loops: CDR1 DFQATT, CDR2 SNEGSKA (reference sequence). This CDR3 region has 15 residues. The CDR3 reads CSAREDRGRQETQYF.

The chain recombines TRBV3-1 with TRBJ1-6. The CDR3 sequence is 17 residues long. Looked up from germline, CDR1 is LGHDT and CDR2 is YNNKEL (reference sequence). The CDR3 spells CASSHEPGPTVNSPLHF. The variable domain in full, with the rest retrieved from reference TRBV3-1 and TRBJ1-6, is DTAVSQTPKYLVTQMGNDKSIKCEQNLGHDTMYWYKQDSKKFLKIMFSYNNKELIINETVPNRFSPKSPDKAHLNLHINSLELGDSAVYFCASSHEPGPTVNSPLHFGNGTRLTVT.

This chain connects TRBV14 to TRBJ2-1; TCRdb calls TRBD2, which cannot be checked without DNA. This CDR3 is built from 16 residues. Germline CDR1 SGHDN, CDR2 FVKESK. The CDR3 loop is CASRPNLAGALNEQFF. Full variable domain (outside the CDR3, taken from reference TRBV14 and TRBJ2-1): EAGVTQFPSHSVIEKGQTVTLRCDPISGHDNLYWYRRVMGKEIKFLLHFVKESKQDESGMPNNRFLAERTGGTYSTLKVQPAELEDSGVYFCASRPNLAGALNEQFFGPGTRLTVL.

Here the CDR3 reads CASSSGQGNSNTGELFF. The chain is built from TRBV7-8 and TRBJ2-2; the TRBD1 assignment by TCRdb is unverifiable without DNA. Germline V CDR1 and CDR2: SGHVS, FQNEAQ. The CDR3 covers 17 residues.